These T cell receptor beta chains were read from a single sample in a study of T cell repertoires in cytomegalovirus infection. For these receptors, no antigen is known. MiXCR, run by TCRdb on the reads, gives a single entry per CDR3 protein. Here the sample spans hundreds of thousands of distinct CDR3 sequences, less than 35% being singletons. The sample here was cultured CD8+ T cells from PBMCs, taken from culture after CMV antigen stimulation. These TCRs come from a human donor in good health (CMV status not recorded). Some clones in this sample may be carry-over from other donors' samples. Both conserved end residues are part of each CDR3. The order of the fields is CDR3 protein, CDR3 DNA, D gene, clone size, CDR3 length, J gene, V gene. D genes are given only for firm matches. Some rows have no size entry. The others give once, few or many, or a class for an expanded clone.

CDR3 protein: CASSISTGTQSEYNEQFF
CDR3 DNA: TGTGCCAGCAGCATTTCCACCGGGACACAATCCGAGTACAATGAGCAGTTCTTC
D gene: .
clone size: .
CDR3 length: 18
J gene: TRBJ2-1
V gene: TRBV7-9

CDR3 protein: CSVGLTGRGGETQYF
CDR3 DNA: TGCAGCGTTGGACTCACAGGGCGGGGAGGAGAGACCCAGTACTTC
D gene: .
clone size: .
CDR3 length: 15
J gene: TRBJ2-5
V gene: TRBV29-1

CDR3 protein: CASSLPQGRVSDEQFF
CDR3 DNA: TGCGCCAGCAGCTTGCCACAGGGGAGGGTTTCCGATGAGCAGTTCTTC
D gene: .
clone size: few
CDR3 length: 16
J gene: TRBJ2-1
V gene: TRBV5-1

CDR3 protein: CASSPSRRGLWDSPLHF
CDR3 DNA: TGTGCCAGCAGCCCCAGTCGCAGGGGGCTTTGGGATTCACCCCTCCACTTT
D gene: TRBD1
clone size: many
CDR3 length: 17
J gene: TRBJ1-6
V gene: TRBV7-2

CDR3 protein: CASRGLGGTNYGYTF
CDR3 DNA: TGTGCCAGCAGGGGATTGGGGGGGACCAACTATGGCTACACCTTC
D gene: .
clone size: few
CDR3 length: 15
J gene: TRBJ1-2
V gene: TRBV6-5

CDR3 protein: CASTSGQGLIGVVSNTGELFF
CDR3 DNA: TGTGCCAGCACCTCGGGACAGGGATTGATAGGAGTGGTATCGAACACCGGGGAGCTGTTTTTT
D gene: TRBD1
clone size: .
CDR3 length: 21
J gene: TRBJ2-2
V gene: TRBV27

CDR3 protein: CASSSLNRGTEAFF
CDR3 DNA: TGTGCCAGCAGCTCGTTGAACAGGGGTACTGAAGCTTTCTTT
D gene: TRBD1
clone size: few
CDR3 length: 14
J gene: TRBJ1-1
V gene: TRBV7-9

CDR3 protein: CASSPFGTLNTEAFF
CDR3 DNA: TGTGCCAGCTCACCATTTGGGACTTTGAACACTGAAGCTTTCTTT
D gene: .
clone size: .
CDR3 length: 15
J gene: TRBJ1-1
V gene: TRBV18

CDR3 protein: CASSIAGGVYEQYF
CDR3 DNA: TGTGCCAGTAGTATAGCAGGGGGCGTTTACGAGCAGTACTTC
D gene: TRBD1
clone size: .
CDR3 length: 14
J gene: TRBJ2-7
V gene: TRBV19

CDR3 protein: CASSQEGAPDRKKTQYF
CDR3 DNA: TGCGCCAGCAGCCAAGAGGGGGCCCCGGACAGGAAGAAGACCCAGTACTTC
D gene: TRBD1
clone size: medium-sized
CDR3 length: 17
J gene: TRBJ2-5
V gene: TRBV4-1

CDR3 protein: CASSSGQGIYEQYF
CDR3 DNA: TGTGCCAGCAGCTCGGGACAGGGGATCTACGAGCAGTACTTC
D gene: TRBD1
clone size: .
CDR3 length: 14
J gene: TRBJ2-7
V gene: TRBV5-4

CDR3 protein: CASSQEVTGRAFF
CDR3 DNA: TGCGCCAGCAGCCAAGAGGTCACGGGAAGAGCTTTCTTT
D gene: .
clone size: .
CDR3 length: 13
J gene: TRBJ1-1
V gene: TRBV4-3

CDR3 protein: CASSQDSRGDQPQHF
CDR3 DNA: TGTGCCAGCAGCCAAGATTCTAGGGGGGATCAGCCCCAGCATTTT
D gene: .
clone size: .
CDR3 length: 15
J gene: TRBJ1-5
V gene: TRBV14

CDR3 protein: CASSIAGGGFTGELFF
CDR3 DNA: TGTGCCAGTAGTATAGCCGGCGGGGGCTTCACCGGGGAGCTGTTTTTT
D gene: .
clone size: many
CDR3 length: 16
J gene: TRBJ2-2
V gene: TRBV19

CDR3 protein: CASSDFGRSYTF
CDR3 DNA: TGTGCCAGCAGTGACTTCGGACGGAGCTACACCTTC
D gene: .
clone size: .
CDR3 length: 12
J gene: TRBJ1-2
V gene: TRBV6-6

CDR3 protein: CASSLQGALLKYGYTF
CDR3 DNA: TGTGCCAGCAGCTTACAGGGGGCCCTCTTAAAATATGGCTACACCTTC
D gene: TRBD1
clone size: .
CDR3 length: 16
J gene: TRBJ1-2
V gene: TRBV7-2

CDR3 protein: CANSLSGSWANIQYF
CDR3 DNA: TGTGCCAACAGTTTGAGTGGGAGTTGGGCAAACATTCAGTACTTC
D gene: .
clone size: .
CDR3 length: 15
J gene: TRBJ2-4
V gene: TRBV27

CDR3 protein: CAITTGTGGAYGTEAFF
CDR3 DNA: TGTGCCATCACTACTGGGACAGGGGGCGCCTACGGCACTGAAGCTTTCTTT
D gene: TRBD1
clone size: .
CDR3 length: 17
J gene: TRBJ1-1
V gene: TRBV10-3

CDR3 protein: CASSERDFPLLYEQYF
CDR3 DNA: TGTGCCAGCAGTGAAAGGGACTTCCCCCTTCTGTACGAGCAGTACTTC
D gene: .
clone size: few
CDR3 length: 16
J gene: TRBJ2-7
V gene: TRBV6-1

CDR3 protein: CASSWKVGGELFF
CDR3 DNA: TGTGCCAGCAGTTGGAAGGTTGGCGGGGAGCTGTTTTTT
D gene: .
clone size: .
CDR3 length: 13
J gene: TRBJ2-2
V gene: TRBV27

CDR3 protein: CASSHPGGNEQFF
CDR3 DNA: TGCGCCAGCAGCCATCCGGGGGGCAATGAGCAGTTCTTC
D gene: TRBD2
clone size: few
CDR3 length: 13
J gene: TRBJ2-1
V gene: TRBV4-1

CDR3 protein: CASGRDRVVTEAFF
CDR3 DNA: TGTGCCAGCGGGCGGGACAGGGTGGTCACTGAAGCTTTCTTT
D gene: TRBD1
clone size: .
CDR3 length: 14
J gene: TRBJ1-1
V gene: TRBV12-3/TRBV12-4

CDR3 protein: CASSLSRDRGPNTEAFF
CDR3 DNA: TGTGCCAGCAGTTTGTCCCGGGACAGGGGTCCGAACACTGAAGCTTTCTTT
D gene: TRBD1
clone size: .
CDR3 length: 17
J gene: TRBJ1-1
V gene: TRBV28

CDR3 protein: CASSPAGGPYEQYF
CDR3 DNA: TGTGCCAGCAGCCCAGCGGGGGGACCCTACGAGCAGTACTTC
D gene: TRBD2
clone size: few
CDR3 length: 14
J gene: TRBJ2-7
V gene: TRBV5-4

CDR3 protein: CASSHDRANQPQHF
CDR3 DNA: TGTGCCAGCAGCCATGACAGGGCCAATCAGCCCCAGCATTTT
D gene: TRBD1
clone size: .
CDR3 length: 14
J gene: TRBJ1-5
V gene: TRBV6-5

CDR3 protein: CASTYGVGAGQPPDTQYF
CDR3 DNA: TGTGCCAGCACCTACGGAGTCGGTGCGGGACAACCCCCAGATACGCAGTATTTT
D gene: .
clone size: .
CDR3 length: 18
J gene: TRBJ2-3
V gene: TRBV6-1

CDR3 protein: CASSYSRGGGPFRDTQYF
CDR3 DNA: TGTGCCAGCAGTTACTCGAGGGGCGGGGGGCCTTTCAGAGATACGCAGTATTTT
D gene: TRBD2
clone size: .
CDR3 length: 18
J gene: TRBJ2-3
V gene: TRBV6-6

CDR3 protein: CASSLSWSGGAHEQFF
CDR3 DNA: TGTGCCAGCAGCTTAAGTTGGAGTGGCGGAGCTCATGAGCAGTTCTTC
D gene: .
clone size: .
CDR3 length: 16
J gene: TRBJ2-1
V gene: TRBV7-9

CDR3 protein: CASSYSSGLDGYTF
CDR3 DNA: TGTGCCAGCAGTTACTCGTCAGGGCTAGATGGCTACACCTTC
D gene: .
clone size: once
CDR3 length: 14
J gene: TRBJ1-2
V gene: TRBV6-5

CDR3 protein: CASKLRQGGVNTEAFF
CDR3 DNA: TGTGCCAGCAAACTTCGACAGGGGGGTGTGAACACTGAAGCTTTCTTT
D gene: TRBD1
clone size: .
CDR3 length: 16
J gene: TRBJ1-1
V gene: TRBV11-2

CDR3 protein: CATKDRWNSPLHF
CDR3 DNA: TGTGCCACCAAGGACAGGTGGAATTCACCCCTCCACTTT
D gene: TRBD1
clone size: few
CDR3 length: 13
J gene: TRBJ1-6
V gene: TRBV15

CDR3 protein: CASGFQLPGQGATGELFF
CDR3 DNA: TGTGCTAGTGGTTTTCAGTTACCGGGACAGGGTGCCACCGGGGAGCTGTTTTTT
D gene: TRBD1
clone size: few
CDR3 length: 18
J gene: TRBJ2-2
V gene: TRBV12-5

CDR3 protein: CASSYLPGQANTEAFF
CDR3 DNA: TGTGCCAGCAGCTACCTTCCGGGACAGGCCAACACTGAAGCTTTCTTT
D gene: TRBD1
clone size: .
CDR3 length: 16
J gene: TRBJ1-1
V gene: TRBV27

CDR3 protein: CSVAGTGRRGAYNEQFF
CDR3 DNA: TGCAGCGTTGCCGGAACAGGTCGGCGGGGAGCCTACAATGAGCAGTTCTTC
D gene: .
clone size: few
CDR3 length: 17
J gene: TRBJ2-1
V gene: TRBV29-1

CDR3 protein: CASSFSAGSQPQHF
CDR3 DNA: TGTGCCAGCAGTTTTTCTGCAGGGAGTCAGCCCCAGCATTTT
D gene: .
clone size: few
CDR3 length: 14
J gene: TRBJ1-5
V gene: TRBV27

CDR3 protein: CASNPGPGWSHYGYTF
CDR3 DNA: TGTGCCAGCAATCCCGGTCCAGGGTGGTCGCACTATGGCTACACCTTC
D gene: .
clone size: .
CDR3 length: 16
J gene: TRBJ1-2
V gene: TRBV2

CDR3 protein: CASSPPRGWGTDTQYF
CDR3 DNA: TGTGCCAGCTCACCACCGCGGGGCTGGGGCACAGATACGCAGTATTTT
D gene: .
clone size: few
CDR3 length: 16
J gene: TRBJ2-3
V gene: TRBV18

CDR3 protein: CASSNDRYLYEQYF
CDR3 DNA: TGTGCCAGCAGCAACGACAGGTACCTCTACGAGCAGTACTTC
D gene: .
clone size: .
CDR3 length: 14
J gene: TRBJ2-7
V gene: TRBV5-3

CDR3 protein: CASSLARGDHEQYF
CDR3 DNA: TGTGCCAGCAGCCTCGCCAGGGGGGATCACGAGCAGTACTTC
D gene: .
clone size: few
CDR3 length: 14
J gene: TRBJ2-7
V gene: TRBV7-2

CDR3 protein: CASSSSSTLGNVLTF
CDR3 DNA: TGTGCCAGCAGCTCCAGTTCTACTCTCGGCAACGTCCTGACTTTC
D gene: .
clone size: few
CDR3 length: 15
J gene: TRBJ2-6
V gene: TRBV7-6

CDR3 protein: CASSDGQGAETQYF
CDR3 DNA: TGTGCCAGCAGTGACGGACAGGGGGCAGAGACCCAGTACTTC
D gene: TRBD1
clone size: .
CDR3 length: 14
J gene: TRBJ2-5
V gene: TRBV6-4

CDR3 protein: CASSPEDGGNTIYF
CDR3 DNA: TGTGCCAGCAGCCCGGAAGACGGTGGAAACACCATATATTTT
D gene: .
clone size: .
CDR3 length: 14
J gene: TRBJ1-3
V gene: TRBV5-4

CDR3 protein: CASSWGWTGESETNTEAFF
CDR3 DNA: TGTGCCAGCAGTTGGGGTTGGACTGGGGAATCGGAAACGAACACTGAAGCTTTCTTT
D gene: .
clone size: .
CDR3 length: 19
J gene: TRBJ1-1
V gene: TRBV2

CDR3 protein: CASPGHSEAFF
CDR3 DNA: TGTGCCAGCCCGGGGCATAGTGAAGCTTTCTTT
D gene: .
clone size: few
CDR3 length: 11
J gene: TRBJ1-1
V gene: TRBV19

CDR3 protein: CASRQQGNTEAFF
CDR3 DNA: TGTGCCAGCAGACAACAGGGGAACACTGAAGCTTTCTTT
D gene: .
clone size: .
CDR3 length: 13
J gene: TRBJ1-1
V gene: TRBV12-3/TRBV12-4

CDR3 protein: CSAGDGVRGNRYEQYF
CDR3 DNA: TGCAGTGCGGGGGACGGGGTGAGAGGGAACAGGTACGAGCAGTACTTC
D gene: .
clone size: once
CDR3 length: 16
J gene: TRBJ2-7
V gene: TRBV20-1

CDR3 protein: CASSQYRNYGYTF
CDR3 DNA: TGTGCCAGCAGCCAATACAGAAACTATGGCTACACCTTC
D gene: .
clone size: .
CDR3 length: 13
J gene: TRBJ1-2
V gene: TRBV14

CDR3 protein: CASSNRDRGFYEQYF
CDR3 DNA: TGTGCCAGCAGCAACCGGGACAGGGGCTTCTACGAGCAGTACTTC
D gene: TRBD1
clone size: .
CDR3 length: 15
J gene: TRBJ2-7
V gene: TRBV5-5

CDR3 protein: CASSFGGGGAGTGELFF
CDR3 DNA: TGTGCCAGCAGCTTTGGTGGTGGAGGAGCCGGCACCGGGGAGCTGTTTTTT
D gene: .
clone size: .
CDR3 length: 17
J gene: TRBJ2-2
V gene: TRBV9

CDR3 protein: CASSPGGSEEQFF
CDR3 DNA: TGTGCCAGTAGCCCTGGGGGTTCGGAGGAGCAGTTCTTC
D gene: .
clone size: .
CDR3 length: 13
J gene: TRBJ2-1
V gene: TRBV19

CDR3 protein: CASSTDRVQSDTGELFF
CDR3 DNA: TGTGCCAGCAGCACCGACAGGGTCCAGTCCGACACCGGGGAGCTGTTTTTT
D gene: TRBD1
clone size: few
CDR3 length: 17
J gene: TRBJ2-2
V gene: TRBV5-4

CDR3 protein: CASTQLNPGTGGTGELFF
CDR3 DNA: TGTGCCAGCACCCAACTCAATCCAGGGACAGGGGGCACCGGGGAGCTGTTTTTT
D gene: TRBD1
clone size: .
CDR3 length: 18
J gene: TRBJ2-2
V gene: TRBV6-6

CDR3 protein: CASPREEGGEKLFF
CDR3 DNA: TGTGCCAGCCCCCGGGAAGAGGGGGGTGAAAAACTGTTTTTT
D gene: .
clone size: few
CDR3 length: 14
J gene: TRBJ1-4
V gene: TRBV7-9